This T cell receptor beta chain was sequenced for a study of blood T cells in healthy people across ages. Study background: T cells yielded about one barcoded beta molecule per two cells through template switching.

About this clonotype itself: The target antigen is unknown.

The authors drew around 9.4 milliliters of peripheral blood from each donor. The V and J ends lost 1 base and 2 bases, in that order; junction bases with no gene match: 8. Germline V gene data show CDR1 as ENHRY and CDR2 as SYGVKD. The length of the CDR3 is 16 residues. Broader study findings: Observed TCR beta diversity per million T cells went down as age went up. This fall followed a roughly linear course with age.

A second 7 to 11 cycle PCR used barcoded and J-beta primers. A tag from a template-switch adaptor with 12 random nucleotides marked each cDNA molecule. In TCRdb, the 5' RACE reads were re-called with MiXCR into one record per CDR3 protein. This repertoire shows some 780,000 distinct CDR3 sequences, 45% to 70% found once; its top ten account for 20% to 30%. Input material: blood. The clonotype originates from a middle-aged man in good health. V gene TRBV10-3 combines with J gene TRBJ2-7, with 7 positions matching TRBD2. The CDR3 DNA reads as TGTGCCATCAGTGAGTGGGGGAGGGCGGGGACCTACGAGCAGTACTTC. As protein: CAISEWGRAGTYEQYF.